This T cell receptor (beta chain) was profiled in a study of cytomegalovirus exposure and HLA in healthy donors. With regard to this clone: No antigen is known for it.

This PCR relied on a set of 60 Vbeta primers and 13 Jbeta primers. The protocol was immunoSEQ multiplex PCR, while the TCRdb copy is restricted to in-frame clones and leaves out a portion. The sample holds about 170,000 clones, around 68% seen once. Germline-derived CDR1 and CDR2 are KGHSH and LQKENI. The V segment lost 0 bases and the J segment 7 bases; nucleotides outside the gene matches: 14. This CDR3 contains 17 residues. Study-wide results and limits: Evidence from a later analysis indicated that most CMV-associated TCR beta chains looked HLA-restricted.

V gene TRBV18 combines with J gene TRBJ2-7; 8 bases fit TRBD2. Material for sequencing was PBMCs. This sequence originates from a man in his forties in good health and CMV-seronegative. The CDR3 region is CASSPPVGAGAIGEQYF. The CDR3 region has the DNA TGTGCCAGCTCACCACCGGTAGGAGCGGGAGCTATAGGAGAGCAGTACTTC.